This TCR beta chain was obtained from a study of T cells after yellow fever vaccination. Whole-study findings and limits: Just a small share of clonotypes turned up in the CD4 compartment as well as the CD8 compartment. Re-detected after boosting: most primary clones, more than 95% of CD4 and about 85% of CD8.

The CDR3 consists of 15 residues. V lost 8 bases, J lost 0 bases, and 14 bases lay in between. Germline loops: CDR1 ENHRY, CDR2 SYGVKD. Conversion of TCR transcripts into cDNA relied on 5'RACE template switching, which added a universal primer site and UMIs. TCRdb passed the 5' RACE reads through MiXCR, listing each CDR3 protein once. The sample holds about 130,000 distinct CDR3 sequences; 6.6% are singletons and the top ten take more than 0.55%. This clonotype was seen at least ten times. Its specificity is unknown. This clonotype was obtained from a man under 40 who received the YFV17D yellow fever vaccine. The specimen comprised CD4+ T cells sorted from PBMCs, sampled 10 days after the yellow fever booster vaccination. The gene calls are TRBV10-3 and TRBJ1-3; D gene uncertain. CDR3 sequence reads: CAIGGLPVSGNTIYF. CDR3 in DNA: TGTGCCATCGGTGGGCTTCCCGTCTCTGGAAACACCATATATTTT.